These 25 T cell receptor beta chains came from one sample sequenced in a study of regulatory T cells in long-lasting Graves disease. CDR3 regions were amplified by Arm-PCR using iRepertoire HTBI primers to build TCR beta libraries. TCRdb called the multiplex PCR reads again in MiXCR, with one record for every CDR3 protein. The table shows 450,000 or so distinct CDR3 sequences, with less than 25% occurring only once. Sample time point: persistent/refractory GD, antithyroid drugs over 5 years with positive TRAb. PBMC-derived RNA was used for the TCR library. The source was peripheral blood mononuclear cells (PBMCs), collected when the disease was refractory, from a patient treated with antithyroid drugs. All receptors come from a female donor with Graves disease.

The V call is TRBV6-2 or TRBV6-3, the J call TRBJ2-1; D unclear. The length of the CDR3 is 14 residues. Germline V gene lookup returns CDR1 MNHEY and CDR2 SVGEGT. V was clipped by 6 bases and J by 8 bases, with 17 bases between them. DNA of the CDR3: TGTGCCAGCAGCCGCAATTTAGGGATGGATGAGCAGTTCTTC. This sequence encodes CASSRNLGMDEQFF.

Ten or more counts support this clonotype. CDR3 sequence reads: CASSKGTGGGETQYF. The CDR3 DNA sequence: TGTGCCAGCAGTAAAGGGACAGGGGGTGGGGAGACCCAGTACTTC. The chain carries TRBV6-2 or TRBV6-3 and TRBJ2-5, with 11 nucleotides matching TRBD1. The CDR3 runs 15 residues. V shed 5 bases and J 5 bases; nucleotides not matched to a gene: 7. Germline V gives CDR1 MNHEY, CDR2 SVGEGT.

The rearrangement joins TRBV6-1 to TRBJ1-6, with TRBD1 identical over 9 bases. V dropped 6 bases and J dropped 11; count of bases not matched to a gene: 5. This CDR3 is 13 amino acids long. Germline V gene data show CDR1 as MNHNS and CDR2 as SASEGT. The DNA for the CDR3 is TGTGCCAGCAGGCCGGGACAGGGAACACCCCTCCACTTT. It codes for CASRPGQGTPLHF.

This clonotype showed up many times. This rearrangement joins TRBV6-1 to TRBJ2-7; D is uncertain. V lost 7 bases and J lost 3, with 16 bases in between. The germline V gene encodes CDR1 MNHNS and CDR2 SASEGT. This CDR3 has 14 residues. The CDR3 here is CASNPGFPFYEQYF. The CDR3 DNA reads as TGTGCCAGCAACCCGGGCTTCCCTTTCTACGAGCAGTACTTC.

V is TRBV15 and J is TRBJ2-2, with TRBD2 identical over 8 bases. The CDR3 runs 16 residues. J gave up 3 bases and V 2 bases, and 5 bases lay outside the gene matches. Per germline, CDR1 LNHNV and CDR2 YYDKDF (reference sequence). The DNA for the CDR3 is TGTGCCACCAGCAGAACCGGAGCGGGAGACACCGGGGAGCTGTTTTTT. Protein: CATSRTGAGDTGELFF.

V usage is TRBV15 and J usage is TRBJ2-1; D unclear. The V gene's germline CDR1 is LNHNV and CDR2 YYDKDF (reference sequence). CDR3 size: 13 residues. Trimming left V 0 bases short and J 10 bases short, with 10 bases between. CDR3 sequence reads: CATSRDVGIEQFF. As DNA, the CDR3 is TGTGCCACCAGCAGAGATGTGGGGATAGAGCAGTTCTTC. Based on the CDR3 plus reference TRBV15 and TRBJ2-1, the full variable domain is DAMVIQNPRYQVTQFGKPVTLSCSQTLNHNVMYWYQQKSSQAPKLLFHYYDKDFNNEADTPDNFQSRRPNTSFCFLDIRSPGLGDTAMYLCATSRDVGIEQFFGPGTRLTVL.

The chain recombines TRBV29-1 with TRBJ1-2, with a weak D call TRBD1 (6 bases). Trimming left V 4 bases short and J 3 bases short, with 9 bases between. The CDR3 sequence is 12 residues long. Germline lookup yields CDR1 SQVTM and CDR2 ANQGSEA. In DNA form, the CDR3 reads TGCAGCGTTGTTGCAGGGGACTATGGCTACACCTTC. Translating it yields CSVVAGDYGYTF.

The chain recombines TRBV10-3 with TRBJ1-6, with D possibly TRBD1 on 6 matching bases. V lost 4 bases and J 0 bases, leaving 10 bases between the germline ends. Germline assignment: CDR1 ENHRY and CDR2 SYGVKD. The CDR3 contains 16 residues. CDR3 sequence (DNA): TGTGCCATCAGTGGGACAGCCGACTCCTATAATTCACCCCTCCACTTT. Protein: CAISGTADSYNSPLHF.

This clonotype was counted ten times or more. The chain recombines TRBV3-1 with TRBJ1-2; TRBD1 might be the D (6 bases). There are 11 residues in the CDR3. Trimming cost V 5 bases and J 7 bases, with 8 bases left between them. CDR1 is LGHDT, CDR2 YNNKEL, per germline (reference sequence). The CDR3 region is CASSGQSGYTF. The CDR3 DNA sequence: TGTGCCAGCAGCGGACAGTCTGGCTACACCTTC. The full variable domain, rest sourced from reference TRBV3-1 and TRBJ1-2, is DTAVSQTPKYLVTQMGNDKSIKCEQNLGHDTMYWYKQDSKKFLKIMFSYNNKELIINETVPNRFSPKSPDKAHLNLHINSLELGDSAVYFCASSGQSGYTFGSGTRLTVV.

This clonotype was recorded at least ten times. The genes are TRBV6-1 and TRBJ1-1; D is uncertain. The CDR3 extends over 12 amino acids. Germline V lookup: CDR1 MNHNS, CDR2 SASEGT. V lost 6 bases and J lost 0, with 5 bases in between. CDR3 sequence: CASRAVNTEAFF. The CDR3 DNA follows: TGTGCCAGCAGAGCAGTGAACACTGAAGCTTTCTTT.

The genes are TRBV18 and TRBJ2-5, with 8 bases matching TRBD2. The CDR3 has 15 amino acids. In germline, CDR1 is KGHSH, CDR2 LQKENI. Trimming took 1 base from V and 3 from J; bases not matched to a gene: 4. CDR3 region: CASSPLAGKKETQYF. The CDR3 DNA is TGTGCCAGCTCACCACTAGCGGGAAAAAAAGAGACCCAGTACTTC.

This clonotype was seen only a few times. This rearrangement joins TRBV5-1 to TRBJ2-2, with 7 bases aligning to TRBD2. Germline assignment: CDR1 SGHRS and CDR2 YFSETQ. This CDR3 comprises 16 residues. V dropped 2 bases and J dropped 2; count of bases not matched to a gene: 6. The DNA of the CDR3 is TGCGCCAGCAGCTTAATGGCGGGAGCTAACACCGGGGAGCTGTTTTTT. This codes for CASSLMAGANTGELFF.

The J gene is TRBJ1-5, the V gene TRBV27; 8 bases map to TRBD1. With 11 bases clipped from V and 6 bases from J, the junction kept 9 bases outside the gene matches. Per the germline V gene, CDR1 is MNHEY and CDR2 is SMNVEV (reference sequence). The CDR3 has 13 amino acids. This CDR3 reads CAGQGTASQPQHF. The CDR3 DNA reads as TGTGCCGGACAGGGTACCGCAAGTCAGCCCCAGCATTTT.

In this sample, this clonotype turned up a few times. V and J are TRBV19 and TRBJ1-1; D is possibly TRBD1 (6 bases). Germline values: CDR1 LNHDA, CDR2 SQIVND (reference sequence). The CDR3 length is 16 residues. V was cut by 3 bases and J by 4 bases, with 18 bases left in between. As DNA, the CDR3 is TGTGCCAGTAGTATCTCTAGCGGGACATTCGGCACTGAAGCTTTCTTT. Encoded protein: CASSISSGTFGTEAFF.

This clonotype came up a few times. The chain recombines TRBV24-1 with TRBJ2-1; D tentatively reads TRBD1 or TRBD2 (5 bases each). V lost 3 bases, J lost 7 bases, and 18 bases lay in between. The CDR3 contains 16 residues. The germline CDR1 and CDR2 sequences are KGHDR and SFDVKD. The CDR3 region is CATSDSTGPFWNEQFF. The CDR3 region has the DNA TGTGCCACCAGTGATAGTACGGGACCCTTCTGGAATGAGCAGTTCTTC.

The chain couples TRBV27 to TRBJ2-7, with TRBD2 matching over 7 bases. The CDR3 has 15 residues. The germline V gene has CDR1 MNHEY and CDR2 SMNVEV (reference sequence). Unmatched junction bases numbered 11, after V lost 4 bases and J lost 5 bases. CDR3 in DNA: TGTGCCAGCAGTTCCGGGACTAAACCGTTAAACGAGCAGTACTTC. Its protein product is CASSSGTKPLNEQYF.

This clonotype has a count of ten or more. The CDR3 protein is CASSRNGGGNIQYF. DNA for the CDR3: TGTGCCAGCAGCCGTAACGGGGGAGGAAACATTCAGTACTTC. V usage is TRBV12-3 or TRBV12-4 and J usage is TRBJ2-4; possible D gene TRBD2, 6 bases. Trimming took 6 bases from V and 6 from J, leaving 15 bases between them. The CDR3 has 14 amino acids.

At least ten counts were recorded for this clonotype. The chain joins TRBV12-3 or TRBV12-4 to TRBJ2-5, with 7 bases identical to TRBD2. This CDR3 region has 19 residues. Trimming at V came to 5 bases and at J to 9 bases, leaving 27 bases not matched to a gene. In DNA form, the CDR3 reads TGTGCCAGCAGTACCTGGGTAGGCAGGGCTAGCGGACGCCCTCGGGCCCAGTACTTC. It yields the protein CASSTWVGRASGRPRAQYF.

This clonotype was found a few times. This rearrangement joins TRBV27 to TRBJ2-5; no firm D call. Germline V gene data show CDR1 as MNHEY and CDR2 as SMNVEV (reference sequence). CDR3 length equals 17 residues. The V gene lost 0 bases and the J gene lost 1 base, with 15 bases spanning the gap. CDR3 loop: CASSLSPRDRPQETQYF. The CDR3 coding sequence is TGTGCCAGCAGTTTATCCCCACGTGACCGGCCCCAAGAGACCCAGTACTTC.

This clonotype has a handful of counts. The gene calls are TRBV20-1 and TRBJ2-7; D is uncertain. The CDR3 consists of 14 residues. Germline V CDR1 and CDR2: DFQATT, SNEGSKA (reference sequence). V shed 0 bases and J shed 0 bases, with 9 bases lying between them. The CDR3 bases are TGCAGTGCTAGAGATTGGGTGAGCTCCTACGAGCAGTACTTC. The encoded protein is CSARDWVSSYEQYF.

The chain joins TRBV5-1 to TRBJ2-6, with 7 bases that match TRBD1. Germline V gene sequence: CDR1 SGHRS, CDR2 YFSETQ. This CDR3 contains 17 residues. After removal of 2 bases from V and 0 bases from J, the junction contained 5 bases not matched to a gene. The CDR3 DNA follows: TGCGCCAGCAGCTTTTCGACAGGGTACTCTGGGGCCAACGTCCTGACTTTC. Translation gives CASSFSTGYSGANVLTF.

The table lists this clonotype with many counts. The rearrangement joins TRBV12-3 or TRBV12-4 to TRBJ1-5; D is undetermined. CDR3 size: 16 residues. The V gene lost 2 bases and the J gene lost 0 bases, with 11 bases spanning the gap. The CDR3 DNA is TGTGCCAGCAGTTTAAACGAGATTAATAGCAATCAGCCCCAGCATTTT. Translation gives CASSLNEINSNQPQHF.

This clonotype occurred many times. This chain joins TRBV12-3 or TRBV12-4 and TRBJ2-7; D might be TRBD1 (6 bases). Trimming pared 6 bases from V and 2 bases from J, leaving 17 bases between. This CDR3 has 15 amino acids. The CDR3 region has the DNA TGTGCCAGCAGAAAGGGGGTAGCCAGAACCTACGAGCAGTACTTC. Its protein product is CASRKGVARTYEQYF.

This clonotype occurred many times. This chain links TRBV6-1 with TRBJ2-5; TRBD2 matches at 14 bases. The CDR3 sequence is 14 residues long. Losses at the gene ends were 9 bases for V and 5 bases for J; bases not matched to a gene: 5. The germline gives CDR1 MNHNS, CDR2 SASEGT. The CDR3 bases are TGTGCCAGTGGGACTAGCGGGAGTAGTGAGACCCAGTACTTC. This encodes CASGTSGSSETQYF.

This clonotype appeared many times. One end of the junction varies from germline; a read error may be responsible. The V call is TRBV5-1, the J call TRBJ2-7, with 7 bases lining up with TRBD1. Germline V gene sequence: CDR1 SGHRS, CDR2 YFSETQ. The CDR3 is 16 residues long. CDR3 DNA: TGTGCCAGCAGCCCAAATCGCCTGACAGGGCCCTACGAGCAGTACTTC. Protein product: CASSPNRLTGPYEQYF.